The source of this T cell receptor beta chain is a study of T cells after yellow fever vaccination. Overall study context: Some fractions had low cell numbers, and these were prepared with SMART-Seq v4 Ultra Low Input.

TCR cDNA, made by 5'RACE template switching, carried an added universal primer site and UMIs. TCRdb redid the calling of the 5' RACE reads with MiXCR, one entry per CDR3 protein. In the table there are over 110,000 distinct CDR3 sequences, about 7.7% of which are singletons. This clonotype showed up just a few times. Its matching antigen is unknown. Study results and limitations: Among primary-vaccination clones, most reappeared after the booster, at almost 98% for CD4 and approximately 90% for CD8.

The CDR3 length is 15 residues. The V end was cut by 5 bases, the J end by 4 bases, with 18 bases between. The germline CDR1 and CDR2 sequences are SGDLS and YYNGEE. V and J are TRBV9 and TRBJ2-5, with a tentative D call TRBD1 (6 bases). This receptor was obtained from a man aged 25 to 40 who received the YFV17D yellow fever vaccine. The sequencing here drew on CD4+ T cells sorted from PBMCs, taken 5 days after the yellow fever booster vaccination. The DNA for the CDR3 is TGTGCCAGCAGTGGCGGTGGGCAGGGGAGAGAGACCCAGTACTTC. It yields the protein CASSGGGQGRETQYF. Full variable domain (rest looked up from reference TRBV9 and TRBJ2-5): DSGVTQTPKHLITATGQRVTLRCSPRSGDLSVYWYQQSLDQGLQFLIQYYNGEERAKGNILERFSAQQFPDLHSELNLSSLELGDSALYFCASSGGGQGRETQYFGPGTRLLVL.